This T cell receptor beta chain was captured in a study of blood T cell repertoires in COVID-19 (TCRdb year 2020). Describing the broader study: Samples covering the acute and convalescent phases of COVID-19 were provided by collaborators in the United States, Italy and Spain. The material from the prospective study consisted of cDNA or gDNA derived from T cells, B-cell-depleted T cells, or PBMCs. Subjects who had been exposed to COVID-19, were actively infected with it, or had recovered from it provided the deeply sampled blood TCRbeta repertoires that made up the dataset. The repertoires were released in a freely available public database intended as a resource for research on the immune response to SARS-CoV-2. Samples were obtained from the ongoing ImmuneRACE study (first 160 participants) and from 1,000 to 1,500 subjects provided by 6 global collaborators. The sample metadata nearly always contained a de-identified subject ID, COVID-19 status, age in years and sex. Where available, HLA class I and class II types were taken from metadata supplied by the sample provider and were not determined by assay-based typing. Points the paper makes about the study in general: The amount of clinical and demographic metadata varied by source and participant and was provided uncurated.

This clone appeared once. Its antigen remains unidentified. The input lacks base qualities; no much larger clone sits a single base away. Enrolling through a virtual design, the prospective study's participants ranged in age from roughly 18 to 95 years and lived across approximately 25 United States geographic areas. Cohort assignment in the prospective study relied on participant-reported clinical history from a screening survey and a study questionnaire. Recovered participants in ImmuneRACE Cohort 3 were defined by two consecutive negative NP/OP PCR tests, clearance by a healthcare professional, or resolution of symptoms. Mobile phlebotomists in the prospective study collected whole blood, serum and a nasopharyngeal or oropharyngeal swab from every participant. Prospective study participants could optionally give additional blood draws and questionnaires over an approximately two-month period. Prospective study blood samples were shipped either frozen or at room temperature before DNA extraction.

For CDR1 and CDR2, the germline V gene lists SNHLY and FYNNEI. Including the terminal cysteine and phenylalanine, the CDR3 comprises 13 residues. Only the CDR3 part of the read is kept: 39 bases, read in frame from the first base. Relative to germline, V is 6 bases shorter and J is 0 bases shorter, with 6 bases between their ends. TCRbeta CDR3 regions were amplified from genomic DNA using the immunoSEQ Assay, a bias-controlled multiplex PCR. The paper's data handling went like this. Nucleated cell counts per sample were estimated from amplification of reference gene primers within the assay. Sequence reads were collapsed and filtered to measure the absolute abundance of every unique TCRbeta CDR3 rearrangement. For each sample, productive Simpson clonality was calculated as the square root of Simpson's diversity index over productive rearrangements. TCRdb re-hosts the immuneACCESS table, in-frame sequences only. Its copies lack some clones; in the studies checked, an unresolved V gene accounts for under half of them, and the cause for the rest is not known. V and J calls plus clone size are reproduced from that table; the DNA served to infer D and trimming. The sample data list 150,000 to 200,000 clones, and approximately 80% of these were observed just once. The ten top clones hold over 10% of the sample.

This TCR was sampled from a woman aged 60-75 years who had recovered from COVID-19. The rearranged segments are TRBV2 and TRBJ2-1, with the identity of the D gene unclear. The specimen was PBMCs or T cells enriched from blood (not recorded which). The CDR3 amino acid sequence is: CASSLSSYNEQFF. The sequence in DNA is TGTGCCAGCAGCCTAAGCTCCTACAATGAGCAGTTCTTC.